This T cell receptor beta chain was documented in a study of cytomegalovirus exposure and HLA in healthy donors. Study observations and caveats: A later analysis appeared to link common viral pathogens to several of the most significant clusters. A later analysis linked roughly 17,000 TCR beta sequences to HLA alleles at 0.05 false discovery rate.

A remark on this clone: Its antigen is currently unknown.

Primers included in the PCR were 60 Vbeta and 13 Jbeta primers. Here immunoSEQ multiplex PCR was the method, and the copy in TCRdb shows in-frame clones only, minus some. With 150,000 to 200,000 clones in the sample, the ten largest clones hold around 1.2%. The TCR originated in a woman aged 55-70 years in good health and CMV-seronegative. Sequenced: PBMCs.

The CDR3 DNA sequence: TGTGCCAGCAGTGACGGGACTAGCGGGAGGTACTACAATGAGCAGTTCTTC. Protein product: CASSDGTSGRYYNEQFF. V gene TRBV25-1 combines with J gene TRBJ2-1; 15 bases fit TRBD2. V lost 3 bases, J lost 3 bases, and 3 bases stayed unmatched. Germline assignment: CDR1 MGHDK and CDR2 SYGVNS. The CDR3 has 17 amino acids.